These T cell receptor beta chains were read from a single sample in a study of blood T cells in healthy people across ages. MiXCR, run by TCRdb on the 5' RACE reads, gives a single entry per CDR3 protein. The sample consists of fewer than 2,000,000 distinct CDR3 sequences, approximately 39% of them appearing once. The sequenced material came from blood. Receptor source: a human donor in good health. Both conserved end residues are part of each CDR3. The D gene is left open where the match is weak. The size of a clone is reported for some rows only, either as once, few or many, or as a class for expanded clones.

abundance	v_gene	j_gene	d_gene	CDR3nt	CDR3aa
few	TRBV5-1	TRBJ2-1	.	TGCGCCAGCAGCTTGCTTTGGTCCTACAATGAGCAGTTCTTC	CASSLLWSYNEQFF
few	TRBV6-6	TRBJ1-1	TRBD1	TGTGCCAGCTACCCAGACAGGGCTGAAGCTTTCTTT	CASYPDRAEAFF
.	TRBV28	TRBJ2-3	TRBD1	TGTGCCAGCAGCCGTGGACAGGGGGCGCTTATAGATAAAGATACGCAGTATTTT	CASSRGQGALIDKDTQYF
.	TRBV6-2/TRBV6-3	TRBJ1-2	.	TGTGCCAGCAGACCCGGGACATTCCGAGCTAACTATGGCTACACCTTC	CASRPGTFRANYGYTF
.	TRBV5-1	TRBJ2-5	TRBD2	TGCGCCAGCACCCTGGCTAGCGGGGGGGTACAAGAGACCCAGTACTTC	CASTLASGGVQETQYF
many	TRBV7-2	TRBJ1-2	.	TGTGCCAGCAGCCATATCGAATCGAACGGCTACACCTTC	CASSHIESNGYTF
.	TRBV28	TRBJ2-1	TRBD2	TGTGCCAGCAGTTCGGCGGGGGTACCGGACAATGAGCAGTTCTTC	CASSSAGVPDNEQFF
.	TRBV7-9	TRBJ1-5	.	TGTGCCAGCTCCCTGGGGGGGGAGACTCAGCCCCAGCATTTT	CASSLGGETQPQHF
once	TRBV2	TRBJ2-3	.	TGTGCCAGCAGTCTGACAGGGAGGGGCGCAGATACGCAGTATTTT	CASSLTGRGADTQYF
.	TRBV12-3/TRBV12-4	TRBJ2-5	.	TGTGCCAGCAGTTCTGGGGCGGGCCAAGAGACCCAGTACTTC	CASSSGAGQETQYF
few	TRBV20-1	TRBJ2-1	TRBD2	TGCAGTGCTAGAGATGATACGCGGGGGGGCCTTCCGTACAATGAGCAGTTCTTC	CSARDDTRGGLPYNEQFF
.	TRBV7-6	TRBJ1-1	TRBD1	TGTGCCAGCAGCGATCACAGGGGCAAAACTACGAACACTGAAGCTTTCTTT	CASSDHRGKTTNTEAFF
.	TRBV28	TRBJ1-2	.	TGTGCCAGCAGGAACCCATTGGGGGGCTACACCTTC	CASRNPLGGYTF
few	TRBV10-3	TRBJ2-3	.	TGTGCCATCAGTGAGTACAGGGGCACAGATACGCAGTATTTT	CAISEYRGTDTQYF
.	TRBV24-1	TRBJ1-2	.	TGTGCCACCAGTGATGGGGATCGAGAGGGAAGTGGCTACACCTTC	CATSDGDREGSGYTF
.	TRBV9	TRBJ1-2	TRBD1	TGTGCCAGCAGCGTGGATCCGGGACAGGAGGATGGCTACACCTTC	CASSVDPGQEDGYTF
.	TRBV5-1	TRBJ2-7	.	TGTGCCAGCAGCCGCGTAGACCTAATCTCCTACGAGCAGTACTTC	CASSRVDLISYEQYF